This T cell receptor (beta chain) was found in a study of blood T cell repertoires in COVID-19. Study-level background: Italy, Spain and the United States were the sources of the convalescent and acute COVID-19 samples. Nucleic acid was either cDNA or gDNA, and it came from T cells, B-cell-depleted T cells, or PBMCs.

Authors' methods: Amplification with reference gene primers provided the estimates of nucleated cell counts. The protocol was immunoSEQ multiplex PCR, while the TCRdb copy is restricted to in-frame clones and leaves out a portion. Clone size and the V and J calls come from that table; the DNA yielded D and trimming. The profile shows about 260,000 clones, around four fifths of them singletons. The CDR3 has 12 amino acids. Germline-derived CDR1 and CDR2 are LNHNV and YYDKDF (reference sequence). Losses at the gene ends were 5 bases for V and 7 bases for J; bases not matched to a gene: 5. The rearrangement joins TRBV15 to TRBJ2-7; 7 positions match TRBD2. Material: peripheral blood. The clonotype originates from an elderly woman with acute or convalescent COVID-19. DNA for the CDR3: TGTGCCACCAGCCGCGAGGGAGGGGAGCAGTACTTC. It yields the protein CATSREGGEQYF.